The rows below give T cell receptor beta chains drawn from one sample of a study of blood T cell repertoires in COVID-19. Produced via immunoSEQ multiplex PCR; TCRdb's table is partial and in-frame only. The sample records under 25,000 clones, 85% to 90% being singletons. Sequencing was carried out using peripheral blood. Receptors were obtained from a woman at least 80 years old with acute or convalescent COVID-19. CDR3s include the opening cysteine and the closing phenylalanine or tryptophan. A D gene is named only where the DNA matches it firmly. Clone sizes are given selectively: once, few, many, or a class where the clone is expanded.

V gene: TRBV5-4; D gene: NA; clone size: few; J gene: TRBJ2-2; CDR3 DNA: TGTGCCAGCAGCTTGGGGGCACAGGGAACCGGGGAGCTGTTTTTT; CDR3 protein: CASSLGAQGTGELFF
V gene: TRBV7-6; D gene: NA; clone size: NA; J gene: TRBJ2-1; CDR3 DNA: TGTGCCAGCAGCTCGGCCGTTACGGGAGAATCCTACAATGAGCAGTTCTTC; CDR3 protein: CASSSAVTGESYNEQFF
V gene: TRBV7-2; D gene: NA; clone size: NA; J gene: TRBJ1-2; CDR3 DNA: TGTGCCAGCCTGGAGGGTAACTATGGCTACACCTTC; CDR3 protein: CASLEGNYGYTF
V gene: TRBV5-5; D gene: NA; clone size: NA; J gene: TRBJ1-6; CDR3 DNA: TGTGCCAGCAGCTTCAGGGGAAGCTCCTATAATTCACCCCTCCACTTT; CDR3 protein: CASSFRGSSYNSPLHF
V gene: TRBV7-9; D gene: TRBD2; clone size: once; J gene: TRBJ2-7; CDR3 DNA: TGTGCCAGCAGCTCGGCGGGGGGCTACGAGCAGTACTTC; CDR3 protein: CASSSAGGYEQYF
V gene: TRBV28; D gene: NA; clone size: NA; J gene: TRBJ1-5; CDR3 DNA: TGTGCCAGCAGTTTATGGCAGGGAGGCTATAGCAATCAGCCCCAGCATTTT; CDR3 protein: CASSLWQGGYSNQPQHF
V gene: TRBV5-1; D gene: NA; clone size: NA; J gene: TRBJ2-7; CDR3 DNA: TGCGCCAGCAGCTTCCCGTCAGGGGAGCAGTACTTC; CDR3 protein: CASSFPSGEQYF
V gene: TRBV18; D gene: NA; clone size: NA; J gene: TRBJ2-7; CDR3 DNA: TGTGCCAGCTCACCAGCCGCCGGAGCTAACTACGAGCAGTACTTC; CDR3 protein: CASSPAAGANYEQYF
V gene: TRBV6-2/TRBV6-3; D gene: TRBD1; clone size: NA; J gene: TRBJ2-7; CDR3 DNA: TGTGCCAGCAGTTATTCTGGCCCAGGGGGTTACGAGCAGTACTTC; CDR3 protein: CASSYSGPGGYEQYF
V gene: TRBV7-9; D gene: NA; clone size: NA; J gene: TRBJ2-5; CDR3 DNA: TGTGCCAGCAGCTTAGGGTCAGGGCCCCCGACCCAGTACTTC; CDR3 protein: CASSLGSGPPTQYF
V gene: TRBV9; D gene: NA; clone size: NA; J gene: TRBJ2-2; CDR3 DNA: TGTGCCAGCAGCCCATCACGGGGGGCGTTCGGGGAGCTGTTTTTT; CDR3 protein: CASSPSRGAFGELFF
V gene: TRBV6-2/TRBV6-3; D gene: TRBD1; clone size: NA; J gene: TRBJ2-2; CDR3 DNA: TGTGCCAGCAGTAGACAGGGGCCCGGGGAGCTGTTTTTT; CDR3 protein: CASSRQGPGELFF
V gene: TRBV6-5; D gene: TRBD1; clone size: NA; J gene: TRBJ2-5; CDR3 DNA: TGTGCCAGCAGGAGGGACAGCTACGCCCAAGAGACCCAGTACTTC; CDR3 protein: CASRRDSYAQETQYF